What follows are 9 T cell receptor beta chains derived from one specimen sequenced in a study of control samples from healthy donors and cancer patients. Using immunoSEQ multiplex PCR, the repertoire was profiled, and TCRdb retains in-frame clones only, with some absent. The sample has some 80,000 clones; 85% to 95% are singletons. The source material was blood. Source of these receptors: a woman aged 60-70 years in good health.

J is TRBJ2-1 and V is TRBV11-2; 14 bases line up with TRBD2. Losses at the gene ends were 6 bases for V and 6 bases for J; bases not matched to a gene: 1. The CDR3 spans 14 residues. CDR1 and CDR2 (germline): SGHAT, FQNNGV. This CDR3 reads CASRGTSGGNEQFF. The CDR3 DNA sequence: TGTGCCAGCAGAGGGACTAGCGGGGGCAATGAGCAGTTCTTC.

The chain uses TRBV15 and TRBJ2-3; unclear D gene. Germline V gives CDR1 LNHNV, CDR2 YYDKDF (reference sequence). The V end was cut by 3 bases, the J end by 1 base, with 8 bases between. The CDR3 runs to 14 residues. The CDR3 sequence is CATSRDPGTDTQYF. CDR3 DNA sequence: TGTGCCACCAGCAGGGACCCGGGCACAGATACGCAGTATTTT.

The sample holds one count of this clone. This sequence joins TRBV19 and TRBJ1-5, with 7 bases matching TRBD1. V was clipped by 1 base and J by 4 bases; unmatched bases: 1. This CDR3 has 14 residues. Germline V lookup: CDR1 LNHDA, CDR2 SQIVND (reference sequence). As DNA, the CDR3 is TGTGCCAGTAGTATAGCAGGGGGTAATCAGCCCCAGCATTTT. Translation: CASSIAGGNQPQHF.

This clone ranks as medium-sized (0.01 to 0.1%). V usage is TRBV7-9 and J usage is TRBJ1-1; TRBD1 matches 10 bases. The trim removed 5 bases at V and 1 base at J, leaving 1 base unmatched. This CDR3 region has 14 residues. Germline V CDR1 and CDR2: SEHNR, FQNEAQ (reference sequence). CDR3 region: CASSDRGRNTEAFF. The CDR3 DNA reads as TGTGCCAGCAGCGACAGGGGGCGGAACACTGAAGCTTTCTTT.

Here the CDR3 reads CASSYKQGDTQYF. CDR3 in DNA: TGTGCCAGCAGTTACAAGCAGGGAGATACGCAGTATTTT. The chain has TRBV6-5 and TRBJ2-3; perhaps TRBD1 as D (5 bases). Germline CDR1 reads MNHEY; CDR2 reads SVGAGI. V dropped 2 bases and J dropped 5 bases, with 8 bases sitting between them. The length of the CDR3 is 13 residues.

The gene calls are TRBV19 and TRBJ1-4, with 9 bases lining up with TRBD1. There are 16 residues in the CDR3. The V gene's germline CDR1 is LNHDA and CDR2 SQIVND (reference sequence). V shed 4 bases, J shed 7 bases, and the junction held 10 bases outside the gene matches. The DNA for the CDR3 is TGTGCCAGTAGTAAGGACGCCGGGACAGGGACTGAAAAACTGTTTTTT. Translated, it gives CASSKDAGTGTEKLFF.

This chain joins TRBV24-1 and TRBJ2-5, with TRBD1 matching over 10 bases. The CDR3 length is 15 residues. Germline loops: CDR1 KGHDR, CDR2 SFDVKD. V dropped 4 bases and J dropped 4; count of bases not matched to a gene: 5. This chain's CDR3 is CATSDQGQGRETQYF. DNA of the CDR3: TGTGCCACCAGTGACCAGGGACAGGGGAGAGAGACCCAGTACTTC.

The chain employs TRBV2 and TRBJ2-7; no clear D. CDR3 length: 14 residues. Trimming removed 6 bases from V and 0 bases from J, with 12 bases in between. Looked up from germline, CDR1 is SNHLY and CDR2 is FYNNEI. The CDR3 protein is CASSRPPSSYEQYF. CDR3 bases: TGTGCCAGCAGCCGGCCGCCGAGCTCCTACGAGCAGTACTTC.

The chain has TRBV2 and TRBJ1-3, with D maybe TRBD1 (5 bases). Trimming took 8 bases from V and 2 from J, leaving 16 bases between them. Germline CDR1 is SNHLY and CDR2 is FYNNEI. The CDR3 sequence is 15 residues long. Here the CDR3 reads CASSSEQGPGNTIYF. Written as DNA, the CDR3 is TGTGCCAGCTCCTCCGAGCAGGGCCCTGGAAACACCATATATTTT. Using reference TRBV2 and TRBJ1-3 for the parts outside the CDR3, the full variable domain is EPEVTQTPSHQVTQMGQEVILRCVPISNHLYFYWYRQILGQKVEFLVSFYNNEISEKSEIFDDQFSVERPDGSNFTLKIRSTKLEDSAMYFCASSSEQGPGNTIYFGEGSWLTVV.